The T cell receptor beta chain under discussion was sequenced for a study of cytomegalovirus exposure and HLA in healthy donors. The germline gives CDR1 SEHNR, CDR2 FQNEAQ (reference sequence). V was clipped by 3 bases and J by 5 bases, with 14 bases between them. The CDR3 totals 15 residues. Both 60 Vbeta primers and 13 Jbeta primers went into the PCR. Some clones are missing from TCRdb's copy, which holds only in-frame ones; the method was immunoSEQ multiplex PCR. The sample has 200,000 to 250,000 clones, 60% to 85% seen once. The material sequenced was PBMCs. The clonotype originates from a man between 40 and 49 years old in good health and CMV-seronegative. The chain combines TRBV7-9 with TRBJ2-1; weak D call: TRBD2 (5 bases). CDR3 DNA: TGTGCCAGCAGCTTTCTAGGGCTCGGGGACAATGAGCAGTTCTTC. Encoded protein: CASSFLGLGDNEQFF.